The 19 T cell receptor beta chains below come from one sample, sequenced in a study of vaccination and CD4 T cells after COVID-19. Their cognate antigens are unknown. Treatment denoted: roughly 10-day PBMC culture with coronavirus spike peptide pools or control peptides (ViraFEST assay). CD4+ T cells that came from the unexposed donor were collected before the COVID-19 pandemic (2011-2018). The Oncomine TCR Beta short-read assay sequenced DNA from cultured CD4+ T cells. Once CD4+ T cells had been cultured, genomic DNA was extracted from them. MiXCR, run by TCRdb on the PCR reads, gives a single entry per CDR3 protein. This table holds under 7,500 distinct CDR3 sequences, 35% found once. The specimen sequenced was CD4+ T cells from blood, cultured in vitro. These receptors were collected from a human donor in good health.

This chain joins TRBV28 and TRBJ1-6; TRBD1 matches at 11 bases. The CDR3 runs 15 residues. The J segment lost 9 bases and the V segment lost 5 bases, leaving 6 bases of the junction unmatched. The V gene's germline CDR1 is MDHEN and CDR2 SYDVKM. The CDR3 nucleotides read TGTGCCAGCAGTCCTCGGACAGGGGGCACTTCACCCCTCCACTTT. The encoded protein is CASSPRTGGTSPLHF.

This clonotype has only a few counts. This chain links TRBV27 with TRBJ2-7; the D is unclear. Germline loops: CDR1 MNHEY, CDR2 SMNVEV (reference sequence). The length of the CDR3 is 12 residues. Trimming took off 3 bases at V and 6 bases at J, with 9 bases between the two ends. CDR3 region: CASSFGGSEQYF. CDR3 in DNA: TGTGCCAGCAGTTTCGGTGGATCCGAGCAGTACTTC.

The chain carries TRBV6-2 or TRBV6-3 and TRBJ1-3, with TRBD1 matching over 7 bases. The CDR3 consists of 16 residues. The V and J ends lost 5 bases and 0 bases, in that order; junction bases with no gene match: 7. CDR1 is MNHEY, CDR2 SVGEGT, per germline. CDR3 residues: CASSAGTEPSGNTIYF. As DNA, the CDR3 is TGTGCCAGCAGTGCCGGGACAGAACCCTCTGGAAACACCATATATTTT.

The chain uses TRBV20-1 and TRBJ1-1; D unresolved. In germline, CDR1 is DFQATT, CDR2 SNEGSKA (reference sequence). This CDR3 is 15 amino acids long. V lost 3 bases and J lost 3, with 17 bases in between. The CDR3 loop reads CSARRQSRGDTEAFF. The CDR3 region has the DNA TGCAGTGCTAGGAGGCAGTCCCGAGGCGACACTGAAGCTTTCTTT.

The gene calls are TRBV20-1 and TRBJ1-5, with a weak D call TRBD1 (6 bases). V was trimmed by 6 bases and J by 0 bases, leaving 21 bases between them. The CDR3 is 17 amino acids. Germline assignment: CDR1 DFQATT and CDR2 SNEGSKA (reference sequence). CDR3 nucleotide sequence: TGCAGTGCCTCAGATAAGAGACAGGCGGATAGCAATCAGCCCCAGCATTTT. It specifies CSASDKRQADSNQPQHF.

This clonotype was seen more than once but under ten times. This rearrangement joins TRBV20-1 to TRBJ1-1, with D perhaps matching TRBD1 (6 bases). Between the trimmed V and J ends, which lost 5 bases and 0 bases, there was a span of 10 bases. This CDR3 region has 13 residues. Germline V gene data show CDR1 as DFQATT and CDR2 as SNEGSKA (reference sequence). CDR3 in DNA: TGCAGTGCTGCGGGACACATGAACACTGAAGCTTTCTTT. Translated, it gives CSAAGHMNTEAFF.

The chain carries TRBV25-1 and TRBJ2-3; possibly TRBD1 for D (6 bases). This CDR3 comprises 15 residues. The V gene's germline CDR1 is MGHDK and CDR2 SYGVNS. Trimming shortened V by 2 bases and J by 2 bases, and 11 bases separated the two germline ends. CDR3: CASSEPTGFTDTQYF. DNA of the CDR3: TGTGCCAGCAGTGAACCGACAGGCTTCACAGATACGCAGTATTTT.

The chain uses TRBV7-2 and TRBJ2-7, with 7 bases matching TRBD1. With 1 base clipped from V and 1 base from J, the junction kept 1 base outside the gene matches. In germline, CDR1 is SGHTA, CDR2 FQGNSA. This CDR3 contains 14 residues. In DNA form, the CDR3 reads TGTGCCAGCAGCTTAGTGGGACAGTCCTACGAGCAGTACTTC. As protein: CASSLVGQSYEQYF.

CDR3 in DNA: TGTGCCAGCAGCTTCGTGACAGGGGCTGATGGCTACACCTTC. Its translation: CASSFVTGADGYTF. This sequence joins TRBV7-9 and TRBJ1-2; 8 bases match TRBD1. The CDR3 is 14 residues long. The J segment lost 6 bases and the V segment lost 3 bases, leaving 6 bases of the junction unmatched. CDR1 SEHNR and CDR2 FQNEAQ come from the germline V gene (reference sequence).

This chain joins TRBV27 and TRBJ1-3; D is undetermined. Germline V lookup: CDR1 MNHEY, CDR2 SMNVEV (reference sequence). The CDR3 loop spans 14 amino acids. The V gene lost 0 bases and the J gene lost 4 bases, with 7 bases spanning the gap. In DNA form, the CDR3 reads TGTGCCAGCAGTTTATCCCCTTGGGGAAACACCATATATTTT. It encodes CASSLSPWGNTIYF.

This clonotype came up a few times. V is TRBV20-1 and J is TRBJ2-7; 12 positions match TRBD2. Trimming cost V 0 bases and J 1 base; bases outside gene matches: 7. CDR3 length equals 17 residues. The V gene's germline CDR1 is DFQATT and CDR2 SNEGSKA (reference sequence). For the CDR3, the DNA is TGCAGTGCTAGAGACACAGGACTAGCGGGATATTCCTACGAGCAGTACTTC. Translation gives CSARDTGLAGYSYEQYF.

V gene TRBV5-5 combines with J gene TRBJ2-2; TRBD2 aligns across 7 bases. The V and J ends lost 4 bases and 3 bases, in that order; junction bases with no gene match: 12. CDR3 length: 17 residues. Per the germline V gene, CDR1 is SGHKS and CDR2 is YYEKEE (reference sequence). The CDR3 DNA follows: TGTGCCAGCAGCCCCGGACTAGAACGTATATACACCGGGGAGCTGTTTTTT. Residues: CASSPGLERIYTGELFF.

This clonotype was detected only a few times. The rearrangement joins TRBV23-1 to TRBJ2-5, with D perhaps being TRBD1 or TRBD2 (6 bases each). TRBV23-1 is an ORF for which the function is uncertain. Trimming left V 2 bases short and J 5 bases short, with 24 bases between. CDR3 length: 18 amino acids. This CDR3 is CASSQPGRGGRHVETQYF. The CDR3 nucleotides read TGCGCCAGCAGTCAACCCGGTCGTGGGGGGCGCCATGTGGAGACCCAGTACTTC.

The sample holds a few counts of this clonotype. The V call is TRBV6-2 or TRBV6-3, the J call TRBJ1-6; D is possibly TRBD1 (5 bases). The CDR3 is 14 amino acids. Germline V gene data show CDR1 as MNHEY and CDR2 as SVGEGT. Trimming left V 7 bases short and J 8 bases short, with 15 bases between. The CDR3 bases are TGTGCCAGCACCCCCTCGGGAGGGGATTCACCCCTCCACTTT. Protein product: CASTPSGGDSPLHF.

As for this clonotype: At one end the junction does not follow the germline gene, possibly because of a read error. The chain is built from TRBV5-4 and TRBJ2-6, with D unclear. Germline V lookup: CDR1 SGHNT, CDR2 YYREEE (reference sequence). This CDR3 region has 15 residues. The CDR3 nucleotides read TGTGCCAGCAGTTTGGACGGTGGTGGGGCCAACGTCCTGACTTTC. It yields the protein CASSLDGGGANVLTF. Using reference TRBV5-4 and TRBJ2-6 for the parts outside the CDR3, the full variable domain is ETGVTQSPTHLIKTRGQQVTLRCSSQSGHNTVSWYQQALGQGPQFIFQYYREEENGRGNFPPRFSGLQFPNYSSELNVNALELDDSALYLCASSLDGGGANVLTFGAGSRLTVL.

The V and J genes are TRBV30 and TRBJ2-7, with 8 nucleotides matching TRBD1. The CDR3 is made up of 15 amino acids. Germline V gene data show CDR1 as GTSNPN and CDR2 as SVGIG (reference sequence). Germline trimming cut 3 bases from V and 6 bases from J; bases unmatched to any gene: 13. In nucleotides, the CDR3 is TGTGCCTGGAGCCTACCCGGGACAGGTTTTGGCGAGCAGTACTTC. Its translation: CAWSLPGTGFGEQYF.

This chain links TRBV28 with TRBJ2-5; TRBD1 matches at 7 bases. The V segment lost 5 bases and the J segment 5 bases; nucleotides outside the gene matches: 11. Germline V CDR1 and CDR2: MDHEN, SYDVKM. This CDR3 contains 15 residues. The CDR3, as DNA: TGTGCCAGCAGTGGCTGGACAGGCCCTCGGGAGACCCAGTACTTC. Its translation is CASSGWTGPRETQYF.

By share of the sample, this clonotype is medium-sized (0.01 to 0.1%). This chain links TRBV7-6 with TRBJ2-1; 8 nucleotides match TRBD2. This CDR3 is 15 amino acids long. CDR1 and CDR2 (germline): SGHVS, FNYEAQ. The V gene end was trimmed by 1 base and the J gene end by 5 bases; junction bases not matched to a gene: 4. This CDR3 reads CASSLVLAGDNEQFF. CDR3 coding DNA: TGTGCCAGCAGCTTAGTCCTAGCGGGTGACAATGAGCAGTTCTTC.

The rearrangement joins TRBV20-1 to TRBJ1-5; D unclear. This CDR3 region has 14 residues. The germline CDR1 and CDR2 sequences are DFQATT and SNEGSKA (reference sequence). V lost 2 bases and J 4 bases, leaving 12 bases between the germline ends. This chain's CDR3 is CSARSGRGNQPQHF. The CDR3 nucleotides are TGCAGTGCTAGATCGGGGAGAGGGAATCAGCCCCAGCATTTT.